This T cell receptor beta chain was sequenced during a study of CD4 T cells in relation to SARS-CoV-2 and coronaviruses. Some clones are missing from TCRdb's copy, which holds only in-frame ones; the method was immunoSEQ multiplex PCR. This table has about 23,000 clones, 76% appearing once. This CDR3 has 14 residues. The germline V gene encodes CDR1 SGHRS and CDR2 YFSETQ. V lost 6 bases and J 0 bases, leaving 13 bases between the germline ends. Regarding this clone: Its antigen is unidentified.

Study-level points and caveats: Each donor contributed either pre-pandemic or post-infection samples, not both.

Before the COVID-19 pandemic, during about 2010-2019, CD4+ T cells were taken from unexposed donors. After nine to ten days of culture, CD4+ T cells were isolated. Cultures held 2 million to 2.5 million PBMCs per well with approximately 9.8 IU/ml IL-2. This rearrangement joins TRBV5-1 to TRBJ2-7, with unresolved D. The sequencing input was CD4+ T cells from PBMCs, cultured in vitro. This TCR came from a human donor in good health. The CDR3 region is CASNPAGSSYEQYF. CDR3 nucleotides: TGCGCCAGCAACCCGGCCGGGTCCTCCTACGAGCAGTACTTC.